These 18 T cell receptor beta chains originate from one sample sequenced in a study of human T cells and chemical hapten exposure. Time point in this sample: healthy volunteer bleed at 6 weeks. Before extraction, the whole blood was not fractionated, and total RNA was taken from it. Using its own MiXCR run on the RACE reads, TCRdb lists one record per CDR3 protein. The sample consists of some 81,000 distinct CDR3 sequences, around 9.4% of them appearing once. The sequenced sample was whole blood. Every receptor here comes from a female donor in good health. Some clones in this sample may be carry-over from other donors' samples.

The table lists this clonotype with many counts. V and J are TRBV28 and TRBJ1-4, with unresolved D. The V and J ends lost 8 bases and 0 bases respectively, with 10 bases between them. CDR3 length: 14 residues. Germline V lookup: CDR1 MDHEN, CDR2 SYDVKM. Here the CDR3 reads CASSTHSTNEKLFF. CDR3 DNA: TGTGCCAGCTCGACCCATTCAACTAATGAAAAACTGTTTTTT. Using reference TRBV28 and TRBJ1-4 for the parts outside the CDR3, the full variable domain is DVKVTQSSRYLVKRTGEKVFLECVQDMDHENMFWYRQDPGLGLRLIYFSYDVKMKEKGDIPEGYSVSREKKERFSLILESASTNQTSMYLCASSTHSTNEKLFFGSGTQLSVL.

This rearrangement joins TRBV12-3 or TRBV12-4 to TRBJ1-2; maybe TRBD1 (5 bases). The CDR3 runs 12 residues. V lost 10 bases, J lost 8 bases, and 17 bases lay in between. The CDR3 nucleotides are TGTGCCACCGCCGGGGGGGTAGGAGGCTACACCTTC. As protein: CATAGGVGGYTF.

The chain combines TRBV18 with TRBJ2-1; D ambiguous. With 4 bases removed from V and 0 bases from J, the gap between germline ends came to 7 bases. This CDR3 has 14 residues. Looked up from germline, CDR1 is KGHSH and CDR2 is LQKENI. This CDR3 reads CASSRPSSYNEQFF. CDR3 DNA: TGTGCCAGCTCACGTCCTAGCTCCTACAATGAGCAGTTCTTC.

This clonotype was found many times. Compared with germline, one end of the junction differs, possibly owing to a read error. The CDR3 spells CASSTAGTGSSEQYF. The DNA of the CDR3 is TGTGCCAGCTCAACAGCAGGAACCGGTTCCTCCGAGCAGTACTTC. The rearrangement links TRBV18 to TRBJ2-7; D gene ambiguous. CDR1 and CDR2 from the germline V gene are KGHSH and LQKENI. The CDR3 totals 15 residues.

Many counts were recorded for this clonotype. The chain has TRBV12-3 or TRBV12-4 and TRBJ2-7; D might be TRBD2 (5 bases). The ends were cut back, 1 base at V and 6 bases at J, with 10 bases in the middle. This CDR3 comprises 13 residues. Here the CDR3 reads CASSLEEGSEQYF. Written as DNA, the CDR3 is TGTGCCAGCAGTTTAGAAGAGGGCTCCGAGCAGTACTTC.

This clonotype was detected many times. The chain has TRBV6-2 or TRBV6-3 and TRBJ1-2, with unresolved D. Germline V gene data show CDR1 as MNHEY and CDR2 as SVGEGT. V was clipped by 5 bases and J by 3 bases, with 10 bases between them. CDR3 length: 13 residues. CDR3 loop: CASSRNVDYGYTF. The CDR3 bases are TGTGCCAGCAGTCGGAACGTGGACTATGGCTACACCTTC.

This clonotype was detected only once. This rearrangement joins TRBV28 to TRBJ2-3; 7 bases are a match to TRBD1. Trimming removed 8 bases from V and 2 bases from J; junction bases left unmatched: 7. Germline CDR1 reads MDHEN; CDR2 reads SYDVKM. CDR3 size: 14 residues. CDR3 residues: CASRKGGLTDTQYF. CDR3 coding DNA: TGTGCCAGCCGGAAAGGGGGCCTCACAGATACGCAGTATTTT.

This clonotype has a count of ten or more. V usage is TRBV11-2 and J usage is TRBJ1-4; D is undetermined. With 0 bases removed from V and 8 bases from J, the gap between germline ends came to 13 bases. This CDR3 contains 15 residues. Germline V CDR1 and CDR2: SGHAT, FQNNGV. This CDR3 reads CASSLDSVRSEKLFF. DNA of the CDR3: TGTGCCAGCAGCTTAGATTCAGTCCGTTCGGAAAAACTGTTTTTT.

The chain combines TRBV20-1 with TRBJ2-5; TRBD2 matches 10 bases. With 5 bases clipped from V and 6 bases from J, the junction kept 9 bases outside the gene matches. This CDR3 is built from 14 residues. Germline CDR1 DFQATT, CDR2 SNEGSKA (reference sequence). The CDR3 reads CSARPGLASQTQYF. CDR3 coding DNA: TGCAGTGCTCGACCGGGACTAGCGTCCCAGACCCAGTACTTC.

The J gene is TRBJ1-3, the V gene TRBV4-1, with unresolved D. Per the germline V gene, CDR1 is MGHRA and CDR2 is YSYEKL. The CDR3 has 12 amino acids. Trimming pared 4 bases from V and 5 bases from J, leaving 6 bases between. The CDR3 bases are TGCGCCAGCAGCCCTAACAGAAACACCATATATTTT. Protein sequence: CASSPNRNTIYF.

This chain connects TRBV10-2 to TRBJ1-6; D is unresolved. CDR1 is WSHSY, CDR2 SAAADI, per germline. This CDR3 region has 16 residues. The V and J ends lost 5 bases and 0 bases respectively, with 11 bases between them. CDR3 DNA sequence: TGCGCCAGCAGTCACGTCGAGAGCTCCTATAATTCACCCCTCCACTTT. Protein product: CASSHVESSYNSPLHF.

The V gene is TRBV19, the J gene TRBJ1-1; D remains ambiguous. Deletions cut 2 bases from V and 1 base from J, with 8 bases between. Germline V gives CDR1 LNHDA, CDR2 SQIVND (reference sequence). CDR3 size: 14 residues. CDR3 nucleotides: TGTGCCAGTAGTATAAAAGGGCCGAACACTGAAGCTTTCTTT. Protein product: CASSIKGPNTEAFF.

In its sample, this clonotype was seen many times. The genes are TRBV5-1 and TRBJ1-1, with TRBD1 matching 7 bases. CDR3 length equals 15 residues. The V gene's germline CDR1 is SGHRS and CDR2 YFSETQ. The V gene end was trimmed by 1 base and the J gene end by 4 bases; junction bases not matched to a gene: 7. Written as DNA, the CDR3 is TGCGCCAGCAGCTTGTTTGGGACAGCAAGCACTGAAGCTTTCTTT. Its translation: CASSLFGTASTEAFF.

This clonotype has just a few counts. This rearrangement joins TRBV7-2 to TRBJ1-2, with a possible D match to TRBD1 (5 bases). Germline CDR1 and CDR2: SGHTA and FQGNSA. The V end was cut by 5 bases, the J end by 0 bases, with 16 bases between. The CDR3 covers 16 residues. CDR3 protein: CASSQKRQWANYGYTF. The CDR3, as DNA: TGTGCCAGCAGCCAAAAGCGACAGTGGGCTAACTATGGCTACACCTTC.

The chain has TRBV6-7 and TRBJ1-1; unclear D gene. TRBV6-7 is an ORF; its function is uncertain. Trimming left V 5 bases short and J 4 bases short, with 17 bases between. This CDR3 region has 15 residues. The CDR3: CASSQRAGRVTEAFF. The CDR3 DNA reads as TGTGCCAGCAGTCAACGGGCGGGGAGAGTCACTGAAGCTTTCTTT.

There are many counts of this clonotype. The chain has TRBV27 and TRBJ1-2; tentatively, D is TRBD1 (5 bases). Germline V CDR1 and CDR2: MNHEY, SMNVEV (reference sequence). CDR3 length equals 17 residues. The ends were cut back, 1 base at V and 3 bases at J, with 18 bases in the middle. CDR3 in amino acids: CASSLFGHNPQDYGYTF. The CDR3 nucleotides read TGTGCCAGCAGTTTATTCGGACACAACCCCCAGGACTATGGCTACACCTTC.

This clonotype was recorded many times. The V and J genes are TRBV12-3 or TRBV12-4 and TRBJ1-1; D uncertain. V was shortened by 5 bases and J by 3 bases, with 16 bases between the two germline ends. This CDR3 contains 15 residues. The CDR3, as DNA: TGTGCCAGCAGTAGCCCAGGTAATGGACACACTGAAGCTTTCTTT. This gives the protein CASSSPGNGHTEAFF.

This clonotype was seen a handful of times. The gene calls are TRBV28 and TRBJ1-6, with D maybe TRBD1 (6 bases). The CDR3 runs 14 residues. Germline V gene data show CDR1 as MDHEN and CDR2 as SYDVKM. Trimming removed 5 bases at V and 8 bases at J, with 13 bases between. CDR3 protein: CASSTGLRHSPLHF. CDR3 nucleotides: TGTGCCAGCAGTACAGGGTTGAGACATTCACCCCTCCACTTT.